The 9 T cell receptor beta chains reported below all come from one sample, sequenced in a study of T cells in Graves' hyperthyroidism and ophthalmopathy. What was amplified from RNA transcripts were TCR beta CDR3 regions. Researchers ran a first-round RT-PCR on the TCR CDR3 using the HTBI primer set. TCRdb independently ran MiXCR on the multiplex PCR reads; one entry per CDR3 protein. The sample yields 450,000 to 700,000 distinct CDR3 sequences, more than 45% seen once. Sequences were obtained from peripheral blood or thyroid tissue (not recorded which). The receptors stem from an adult woman with Graves' disease, either hyperthyroidism or ophthalmopathy (not recorded which).

This clonotype was seen once. The V and J genes are TRBV20-1 and TRBJ2-7, with TRBD2 identical over 11 bases. The J segment lost 9 bases and the V segment lost 6 bases, leaving 16 bases of the junction unmatched. The CDR3 has 15 residues. Per germline, CDR1 DFQATT and CDR2 SNEGSKA (reference sequence). The CDR3 DNA follows: TGCAGTGCCATCGCTCGAACTAGCGGGAGTGTAGTGCAGTACTTC. It encodes CSAIARTSGSVVQYF.

The chain links TRBV19 to TRBJ1-2; D ambiguous. Trimming stripped 7 bases from V and 6 bases from J, with 18 bases between. CDR3 length: 14 amino acids. The germline CDR1 and CDR2 sequences are LNHDA and SQIVND (reference sequence). This chain's CDR3 is CASIHWASPDGYTF. In DNA form, the CDR3 reads TGTGCCAGTATTCATTGGGCGTCACCGGATGGCTACACCTTC.

V gene TRBV7-9 combines with J gene TRBJ2-5, with D possibly being TRBD1 or TRBD2 (6 bases each). The germline V gene encodes CDR1 SEHNR and CDR2 FQNEAQ (reference sequence). V was shortened by 6 bases and J by 13 bases, with 18 bases between the two germline ends. This CDR3 has 12 amino acids. CDR3 nucleotides: TGTGCCAGCAGGGGGGGCACCGGGGAGCTGTACTTC. It is translated as CASRGGTGELYF.

This clonotype was found many times. The chain uses TRBV5-1 and TRBJ1-5; TRBD1 matches 11 bases. V lost 4 bases and J lost 0; bases outside the gene matches: 12. From germline, CDR1 is SGHRS and CDR2 YFSETQ. The CDR3 totals 19 residues. CDR3 loop: CASSPGTGGLEFSNQPQHF. Here the CDR3 DNA reads TGCGCCAGCAGCCCCGGGACAGGGGGGTTAGAATTTAGCAATCAGCCCCAGCATTTT.

J is TRBJ2-5 and V is TRBV2; tentative D call: TRBD2 (6 bases). Trimming removed 3 bases from V and 2 bases from J, with 16 bases in between. The CDR3 covers 16 residues. In germline, CDR1 is SNHLY, CDR2 FYNNEI. The CDR3 protein is CASSEAGTVGQETQYF. The CDR3 nucleotides read TGTGCCAGCAGTGAGGCGGGGACTGTGGGGCAAGAGACCCAGTACTTC.

Turning to this clonotype: One base away lies a much larger clone, so this may be a sequencing read error. V and J are TRBV7-2 and TRBJ2-2, with 11 bases identical to TRBD2. The CDR3 covers 15 residues. CDR1 is SGHTA, CDR2 FQGNSA, per germline. The junction had 3 bases not matched to a gene; V was cut back by 6 bases and J by 3 bases. The CDR3 region is CASSSGGADTGELFF. The CDR3 nucleotides are TGTGCCAGCAGTAGCGGGGGGGCCGACACCGGGGAGCTGTTTTTT.

This clonotype was recorded once. The rearrangement uses TRBV4-1 and TRBJ1-1; possibly TRBD1 for D (5 bases). Trimming shortened V by 1 base and J by 0 bases, and 9 bases separated the two germline ends. The CDR3 covers 15 residues. Germline V gene sequence: CDR1 MGHRA, CDR2 YSYEKL. The CDR3 DNA follows: TGCGCCAGCAGCCAAGTTCTAGGGGTGAACACTGAAGCTTTCTTT. Translation gives CASSQVLGVNTEAFF.

This clonotype came up many times. The gene calls are TRBV29-1 and TRBJ2-2; no clear D. CDR1 and CDR2 from the germline V gene are SQVTM and ANQGSEA. The CDR3 sequence is 12 residues long. The germline V and J ends were trimmed by 5 bases and 3 bases, with 7 bases remaining between them. CDR3 in amino acids: CSVWGYTGELFF. CDR3 DNA: TGCAGCGTTTGGGGATACACCGGGGAGCTGTTTTTT.

The chain combines TRBV15 with TRBJ1-6; TRBD1 might be the D (6 bases). The CDR3 totals 14 residues. Germline V gene data show CDR1 as LNHNV and CDR2 as YYDKDF (reference sequence). V gave up 3 bases and J gave up 8 bases, with 11 bases separating them. CDR3 sequence reads: CATSSTRTDSPLHF. In nucleotides, the CDR3 is TGTGCCACCAGCAGCACCCGGACAGATTCACCCCTCCACTTT.